Presented here are 10 T cell receptor beta chains from one specimen sequenced in a study of blood T cell repertoires in COVID-19. Method: immunoSEQ multiplex PCR; TCRdb's copy keeps in-frame clones and lacks some. The sample consists of about 350,000 clones, about 88% of them appearing once. The sample was PBMCs or T cells enriched from blood (not recorded which). Every receptor here comes from a woman aged 25 to 39 who had recovered from COVID-19.

The V call is TRBV28, the J call TRBJ2-5; 10 positions match TRBD2. Germline CDR1 is MDHEN and CDR2 is SYDVKM. CDR3 length equals 17 residues. Losses at the gene ends were 6 bases for V and 6 bases for J; bases not matched to a gene: 16. DNA for the CDR3: TGTGCCAGCAGCCGGGGATTCAGAAGCGGGGGGGCACAGACCCAGTACTTC. Translating gives CASSRGFRSGGAQTQYF.

This chain joins TRBV4-3 and TRBJ1-4, with TRBD1 matching over 12 bases. Germline V gene data show CDR1 as LGHNA and CDR2 as YSLEER. V was clipped by 4 bases and J by 12 bases; unmatched bases: 12. The CDR3 is 16 amino acids. This CDR3 reads CASSRYSGTGGVELFF. The CDR3 DNA sequence: TGCGCCAGCAGCCGGTATTCCGGGACAGGGGGCGTTGAACTGTTTTTT.

The rearrangement uses TRBV5-1 and TRBJ1-3; D gene uncertain. Per germline, CDR1 SGHRS and CDR2 YFSETQ. Trimming cost V 2 bases and J 0 bases, with 12 bases left between them. The CDR3 is made up of 16 amino acids. CDR3 DNA sequence: TGCGCCAGCAGCTTCACAGAGGGCGCCTCTGGAAACACCATATATTTT. Translation gives CASSFTEGASGNTIYF. Filled out from reference TRBV5-1 and TRBJ1-3, the complete variable domain reads KAGVTQTPRYLIKTRGQQVTLSCSPISGHRSVSWYQQTPGQGLQFLFEYFSETQRNKGNFPGRFSGRQFSNSRSEMNVSTLELGDSALYLCASSFTEGASGNTIYFGEGSWLTVV.

The table lists this clone with a count of one. The rearrangement joins TRBV27 to TRBJ1-6; D possibly corresponds to TRBD1 (5 bases). The CDR3 runs 13 residues. Germline assignment: CDR1 MNHEY and CDR2 SMNVEV (reference sequence). The ends were cut back, 5 bases at V and 8 bases at J, with 10 bases in the middle. CDR3 in amino acids: CASSQGVDSPLHF. The CDR3 region has the DNA TGTGCCAGCAGTCAAGGGGTCGATTCACCCCTCCACTTT.

The chain employs TRBV28 and TRBJ1-2, with D maybe TRBD1 (6 bases). The CDR3 contains 14 residues. The germline CDR1 and CDR2 sequences are MDHEN and SYDVKM. Deletions cut 2 bases from V and 4 bases from J, with 11 bases between. CDR3 loop: CASSLAGARYGYTF. The CDR3 nucleotides read TGTGCCAGCAGTTTAGCAGGGGCGCGCTATGGCTACACCTTC.

This chain joins TRBV28 and TRBJ2-5, with 10 bases that match TRBD2. V shed 2 bases and J 7 bases; nucleotides not matched to a gene: 13. The CDR3 is 17 amino acids. The germline gives CDR1 MDHEN, CDR2 SYDVKM. CDR3 DNA: TGTGCCAGCAGTTTAACCATAGCGGGGGGATCTCGAGGGACCCAGTACTTC. Translated: CASSLTIAGGSRGTQYF.

This chain uses TRBV18 with TRBJ2-7; D is uncertain. The germline gives CDR1 KGHSH, CDR2 LQKENI. Trimming took off 6 bases at V and 4 bases at J, with 28 bases between the two ends. This CDR3 is built from 18 residues. This CDR3 reads CASSPPGSLAAGTYEQYF. The CDR3 DNA is TGTGCCAGCTCCCCGCCCGGCTCGCTGGCCGCAGGTACTTACGAGCAGTACTTC.

The V call is TRBV5-1, the J call TRBJ2-2, with D possibly being TRBD1 (5 bases). Trimming removed 0 bases from V and 3 bases from J, with 9 bases in between. The CDR3 loop spans 15 amino acids. Germline-derived CDR1 and CDR2 are SGHRS and YFSETQ. Here the CDR3 reads CASSLVQGYTGELFF. For the CDR3, the DNA is TGCGCCAGCAGCTTGGTCCAGGGTTACACCGGGGAGCTGTTTTTT.

The chain carries TRBV25-1 and TRBJ1-6; D remains unclear. Germline V gene lookup returns CDR1 MGHDK and CDR2 SYGVNS. This CDR3 comprises 16 residues. Trimming stripped 1 base from V and 7 bases from J, with 14 bases between. CDR3 bases: TGTGCCAGCAGTGAATCGGAAGGGCCGGGGAATTCACCCCTCCACTTT. Residues: CASSESEGPGNSPLHF. Together with reference TRBV25-1 and TRBJ1-6, the CDR3 gives the full variable domain: EADIYQTPRYLVIGTGKKITLECSQTMGHDKMYWYQQDPGMELHLIHYSYGVNSTEKGDLSSESTVSRIRTEHFPLTLESARPSHTSQYLCASSESEGPGNSPLHFGNGTRLTVT.

The rearrangement links TRBV27 to TRBJ2-5; 13 bases align to TRBD2. CDR3 size: 16 residues. Germline CDR1 MNHEY, CDR2 SMNVEV (reference sequence). Trimming cost V 6 bases and J 5 bases; bases outside gene matches: 9. CDR3 DNA: TGTGCCAGCAGGACACTAGCGGGGGGGCCCGGGGAGACCCAGTACTTC. Its protein product is CASRTLAGGPGETQYF.